The rows below give T cell receptor beta chains drawn from one sample of a study of cytomegalovirus exposure and HLA in healthy donors. Some clones are missing from TCRdb's copy, which holds only in-frame ones; the method was immunoSEQ multiplex PCR. The data contain approximately 190,000 clones, roughly 80% of them singletons. Specimen: PBMCs. The receptors shown here come from a man between 40 and 49 years old in good health and CMV-seropositive. Both conserved end residues are trimmed from each CDR3. Each record gives: V gene, D gene, CDR3 protein. D genes are given only for firm matches.

TRBV5-1	.	ASSLDSLSSYEQY
TRBV15	TRBD2	ATSRDAGEGETQY
TRBV27	.	ASRHNQGNYGYT
TRBV10-2	.	ASSESGPSGNEQF
TRBV5-1	TRBD1	ASSHRDRNYGYT
TRBV7-3	TRBD2	ASSPRTSGSYNEQF
TRBV4-1	.	ASSQGGSGQLNTGELF
TRBV2	.	ASSAGGSYNSPLH
TRBV11-3	TRBD2	ASSLGAGGSTDTQY
TRBV7-2	.	ASSFRGGLLETQY
TRBV5-1	TRBD2	ASSLASGGGQETQY
TRBV6-4	.	ASRGRGEDYEQY
TRBV30	TRBD2	AWSVFSGRFTDTQY
TRBV7-9	TRBD1	ASSRQGGSSYNEQF
TRBV7-6	.	ASSPSQGLTEAF
TRBV5-4	.	ASSQQRGAKNIQY
TRBV25-1	TRBD1	ASSERTGVEEKLF
TRBV28	.	ASSLRNEQF
TRBV19	.	ASSIAAYSGNTIY
TRBV6-5	.	ASRPTGYSYNEQF
TRBV27	TRBD2	ASSLSLGGSYEQY
TRBV18	.	ASVIPSGNTIY
TRBV29-1	.	SALADYPEVAQY
TRBV7-9	TRBD1	ASSLALDRDHQETQY
TRBV6-1	.	ASSQGGEQY
TRBV5-4	TRBD2	ASSLVASGSPGELF
TRBV2	.	ATKHEHNEQF
TRBV4-1	TRBD2	ASSQDRGTSRIYEQY
TRBV10-3	.	AISTGGTDTQY
TRBV7-9	.	ASSQGPGEIETQY
TRBV28	TRBD2	ASSSRGGLRAGELF
TRBV9	TRBD2	ASSVGGLAFDEQY
TRBV5-1	.	ASSLGAGVDGYT
TRBV7-9	.	APGDSGNTIY
TRBV6-1	TRBD1	ASGRGQAGNTIY
TRBV18	TRBD1	ASSGQARETQY
TRBV2	TRBD1	ASSEGTGRSTEAF
TRBV19	.	ASSIARGNTEAF
TRBV6-1	.	ASSERGTQY
TRBV10-2	.	ASSPDWGDSYNEQF
TRBV4-1	.	ASSLGPLQVYTEAF
TRBV5-6	TRBD2	ASSQGLAGGIVEQF
TRBV18	.	ASFGAGLNTEAF
TRBV27	.	ASSAFRGTEAF
TRBV6-6	TRBD1	ASRDQGQGRYGYT